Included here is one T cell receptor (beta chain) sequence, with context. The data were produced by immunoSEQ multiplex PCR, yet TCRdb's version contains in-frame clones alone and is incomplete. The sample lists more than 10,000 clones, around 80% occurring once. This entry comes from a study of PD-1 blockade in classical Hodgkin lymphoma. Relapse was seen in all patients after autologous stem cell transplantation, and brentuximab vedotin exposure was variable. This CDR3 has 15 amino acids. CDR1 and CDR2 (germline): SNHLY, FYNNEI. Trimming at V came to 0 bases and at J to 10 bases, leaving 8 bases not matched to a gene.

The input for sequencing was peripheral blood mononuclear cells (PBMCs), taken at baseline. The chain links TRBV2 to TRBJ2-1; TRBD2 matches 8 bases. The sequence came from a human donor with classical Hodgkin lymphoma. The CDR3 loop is CASSEAGGANREQFF. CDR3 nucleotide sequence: TGTGCCAGCAGTGAAGCCGGGGGGGCCAACCGAGAGCAGTTCTTC.